What follows is one T cell receptor (beta chain) and its context. TCRdb keeps only in-frame clones here, not all; method: immunoSEQ multiplex PCR. The sample holds roughly 210,000 clones, around 90% seen once. This CDR3 region has 16 residues. CDR1 and CDR2 (germline): GTSNPN, SVGIG (reference sequence). V gave up 1 base and J gave up 3 bases; unmatched junction bases: 7. This entry comes from a study of blood T cell repertoires in COVID-19. Study overall: Samples of COVID-19 (acute and convalescent) were obtained from the United States, Italy and Spain.

The rearrangement uses TRBV30 and TRBJ2-1; 9 nucleotides line up with TRBD2. Sequenced input: peripheral blood. The sequence was obtained from a man aged 65 to 79 with acute or convalescent COVID-19. CDR3 loop: CAWSGGGGVYYNEQFF. The CDR3 DNA sequence: TGTGCCTGGAGTGGGGGCGGGGGGGTTTACTACAATGAGCAGTTCTTC.